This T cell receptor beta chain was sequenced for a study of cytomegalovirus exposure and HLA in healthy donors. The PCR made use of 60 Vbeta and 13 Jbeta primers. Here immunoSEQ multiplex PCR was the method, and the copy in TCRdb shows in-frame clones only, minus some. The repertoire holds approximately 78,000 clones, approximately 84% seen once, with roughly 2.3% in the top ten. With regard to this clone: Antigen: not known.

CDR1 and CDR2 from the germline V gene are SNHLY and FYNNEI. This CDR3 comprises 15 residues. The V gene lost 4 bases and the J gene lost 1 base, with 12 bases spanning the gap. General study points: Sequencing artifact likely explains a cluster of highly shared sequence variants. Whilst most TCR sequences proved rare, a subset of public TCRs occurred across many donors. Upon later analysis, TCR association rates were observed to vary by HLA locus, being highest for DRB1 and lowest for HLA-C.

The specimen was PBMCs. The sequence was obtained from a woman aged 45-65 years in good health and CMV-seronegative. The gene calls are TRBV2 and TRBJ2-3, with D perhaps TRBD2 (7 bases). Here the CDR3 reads CASSGGLAGTDTQYF. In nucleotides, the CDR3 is TGTGCCAGCAGTGGGGGGCTAGCGGGCACAGATACGCAGTATTTT.